These 5 T cell receptor beta chains came from one sample sequenced in a study of identical twins. TCRdb passed the 5' RACE reads through MiXCR, listing each CDR3 protein once. There are 350,000 to 450,000 distinct CDR3 sequences in the sample; approximately 18% occur only once, and roughly 12% lies in the top ten. Sequencing used naive T cells sorted from blood. The receptors shown here come from a man aged 50 or older in good health.

This clonotype occurred many times. The chain couples TRBV20-1 to TRBJ2-1; 8 bases match TRBD2. Per germline, CDR1 DFQATT and CDR2 SNEGSKA (reference sequence). Trimming at V came to 2 bases and at J to 7 bases, leaving 4 bases not matched to a gene. The CDR3 extends over 13 amino acids. The CDR3 nucleotides are TGCAGTGCTAGAAGCGGGAGTAAAAATGAGCAGTTCTTC. Protein sequence: CSARSGSKNEQFF.

This clonotype showed up many times. This sequence joins TRBV4-3 and TRBJ1-1, with 8 bases identical to TRBD1. Germline trimming cut 3 bases from V and 5 bases from J; bases unmatched to any gene: 8. The CDR3 contains 15 residues. Germline V gene lookup returns CDR1 LGHNA and CDR2 YSLEER. The CDR3 DNA sequence: TGCGCCAGCAGCCACGGACAGGGAGGTTGGACTGAAGCTTTCTTT. Translated: CASSHGQGGWTEAFF.

Here the CDR3 reads CSASGAGGRGNQPQHF. The CDR3 nucleotides read TGCAGTGCTAGTGGGGCAGGGGGTAGGGGCAATCAGCCCCAGCATTTT. The chain employs TRBV20-1 and TRBJ1-5; the match to TRBD1 covers 7 bases. Germline CDR1 and CDR2: DFQATT and SNEGSKA (reference sequence). The CDR3 extends over 16 amino acids. The junction had 10 bases not matched to a gene; V was cut back by 3 bases and J by 2 bases.

A few counts support this clonotype. The CDR3 protein is CASSLIPEAGYEQYF. CDR3 coding DNA: TGTGCCAGCAGCTTAATCCCAGAAGCCGGATACGAGCAGTACTTC. The chain recombines TRBV7-3 with TRBJ2-7; no firm D call. CDR1 is SGHTA and CDR2 is FQGTGA in the germline V gene. The germline V and J ends were trimmed by 1 base and 4 bases, with 14 bases remaining between them. CDR3 length: 15 amino acids.

This clonotype was seen only once. The chain employs TRBV4-1 and TRBJ2-7; 7 positions agree with TRBD1. This CDR3 contains 15 residues. CDR1 MGHRA and CDR2 YSYEKL come from the germline V gene. Trimming cost V 4 bases and J 6 bases; bases outside gene matches: 12. CDR3 DNA: TGCGCCAGCAGCCGAGGCTCGACAGGGTCCGGCGAGCAGTACTTC. This codes for CASSRGSTGSGEQYF.